This T cell receptor beta chain emerged from a study of blood T cell repertoires in COVID-19. Study-wide context: Samples representing acute and convalescent COVID-19 were sourced from the United States, Italy and Spain.

Methods used by the authors: It was from reference gene primer amplification that nucleated cell counts were estimated. Method: immunoSEQ multiplex PCR; TCRdb's copy keeps in-frame clones and lacks some. Clone size and V and J calls were adopted from that table, with D and trimming inferred from the DNA. The sample consists of 70,000 or so clones, roughly 80% of them appearing once. V was clipped by 0 bases and J by 6 bases, with 9 bases between them. The CDR3 contains 13 residues. Per the germline V gene, CDR1 is SGHNT and CDR2 is YYREEE (reference sequence). Material: peripheral blood. This rearrangement joins TRBV5-4 to TRBJ1-2; a possible D gene is TRBD1 (5 bases). The receptor's source is a man between 60 and 75 years old with acute or convalescent COVID-19. The chain's CDR3 is CASSLGVGDGYTF. CDR3 sequence (DNA): TGTGCCAGCAGCTTGGGGGTAGGGGATGGCTACACCTTC.